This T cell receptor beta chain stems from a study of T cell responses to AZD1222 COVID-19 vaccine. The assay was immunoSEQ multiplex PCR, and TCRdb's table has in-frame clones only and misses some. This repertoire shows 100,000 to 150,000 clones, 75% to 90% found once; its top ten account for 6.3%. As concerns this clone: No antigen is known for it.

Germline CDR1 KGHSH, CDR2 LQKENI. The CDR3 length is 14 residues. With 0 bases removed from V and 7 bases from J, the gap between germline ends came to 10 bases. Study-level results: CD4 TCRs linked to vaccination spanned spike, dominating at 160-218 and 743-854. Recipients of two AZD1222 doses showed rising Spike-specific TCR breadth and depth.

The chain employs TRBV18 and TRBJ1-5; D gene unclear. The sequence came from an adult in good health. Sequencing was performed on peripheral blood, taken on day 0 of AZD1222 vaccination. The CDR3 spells CASSPPPAGQPQHF. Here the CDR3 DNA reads TGTGCCAGCTCACCACCCCCAGCTGGCCAGCCCCAGCATTTT.